A single sample is the source of the 13 T cell receptor beta chains below, sequenced in a study of T cell changes during pregnancy in multiple sclerosis (dated by TCRdb to between 2019 and 2020). Libraries were built with the immunoSEQ multiplex PCR assay. TCRdb limited this immuneACCESS table to in-frame rearrangements with V and J called. A share of clones is missing; checked studies link under half to unresolved V genes, and the rest is unexplained. This sample lists approximately 33,000 clones; under 95% were detected once. Approximately 0.45% of the sample is held by the ten biggest clonotypes. This specimen consisted of CD4+ T cells from peripheral blood mononuclear cells, obtained after pregnancy. Every receptor here comes from a female donor with multiple sclerosis, enrolled in a pregnancy study.

This clone came up once. This rearrangement joins TRBV19 to TRBJ1-1; D gene ambiguous. V lost 5 bases, J lost 2 bases, and 15 bases lay in between. Germline CDR1 reads LNHDA; CDR2 reads SQIVND (reference sequence). The CDR3 runs to 15 residues. The CDR3 reads CASSPYKERNTEAFF. The CDR3 DNA reads TGTGCCAGTAGTCCCTACAAGGAGAGAAACACTGAAGCTTTCTTT.

The table lists this clone with a few counts. This chain joins TRBV6-5 and TRBJ2-7, with 7 bases aligning to TRBD2. This CDR3 is 13 amino acids long. Germline assignment: CDR1 MNHEY and CDR2 SVGAGI. J lost 3 bases, V lost 6 bases, and 5 bases had no gene match. DNA for the CDR3: TGTGCCAGCAGGAAACGGGGGGTCTACGAGCAGTACTTC. Translated, it gives CASRKRGVYEQYF.

J is TRBJ2-7 and V is TRBV7-3; the D gene is possibly TRBD1 (5 bases). The CDR3 is 15 amino acids. The germline gives CDR1 SGHTA, CDR2 FQGTGA. Trimming removed 0 bases from V and 2 bases from J, with 11 bases in between. The chain's CDR3 is CASSLTGSGTYEQYF. CDR3 nucleotide sequence: TGTGCCAGCAGCTTAACGGGGTCAGGGACCTACGAGCAGTACTTC. The whole variable domain, filled in from reference TRBV7-3 and TRBJ2-7, reads GAGVSQTPSNKVTEKGKYVELRCDPISGHTALYWYRQSLGQGPEFLIYFQGTGAADDSGLPNDRFFAVRPEGSVSTLKIQRTERGDSAVYLCASSLTGSGTYEQYFGPGTRLTVT.

This chain connects TRBV7-8 to TRBJ1-4; possibly TRBD1 for D (5 bases). CDR3 size: 16 residues. The V and J ends lost 0 bases and 0 bases respectively, with 8 bases between them. Germline V gene lookup returns CDR1 SGHVS and CDR2 FQNEAQ. The CDR3 sequence: CASSLARGPTNEKLFF. The CDR3 DNA sequence: TGTGCCAGCAGCTTAGCGCGGGGACCAACTAATGAAAAACTGTTTTTT. The whole variable domain, filled in from reference TRBV7-8 and TRBJ1-4, reads GAGVSQSPRYKVAKRGQDVALRCDPISGHVSLFWYQQALGQGPEFLTYFQNEAQLDKSGLPSDRFFAERPEGSVSTLKIQRTQQEDSAVYLCASSLARGPTNEKLFFGSGTQLSVL.

The chain recombines TRBV27 with TRBJ2-7, with 12 bases matching TRBD1. Germline V gives CDR1 MNHEY, CDR2 SMNVEV (reference sequence). The CDR3 is 17 amino acids. After removal of 2 bases from V and 2 bases from J, the junction contained 7 bases not matched to a gene. The DNA of the CDR3 is TGTGCCAGCAGTTTAGAGGGGACAGGGGGCTTCACCTACGAGCAGTACTTC. Protein sequence: CASSLEGTGGFTYEQYF.

J is TRBJ1-4 and V is TRBV4-1; 9 nucleotides match TRBD1. Per the germline V gene, CDR1 is MGHRA and CDR2 is YSYEKL. The CDR3 totals 17 residues. The junction had 6 bases not matched to a gene; V was cut back by 0 bases and J by 4 bases. CDR3 loop: CASSQEGQGLSNEKLFF. The CDR3 region has the DNA TGCGCCAGCAGCCAAGAGGGACAGGGTCTCAGTAATGAAAAACTGTTTTTT.

V is TRBV6-6 and J is TRBJ1-1, with a weak D call TRBD1 (5 bases). This CDR3 region has 13 residues. Germline CDR1 is MNHNY and CDR2 is SVGAGI (reference sequence). V lost 7 bases and J lost 1, with 10 bases in between. The CDR3 spells CASISGGNTEAFF. The CDR3 DNA sequence: TGTGCCAGCATTTCCGGGGGGAACACTGAAGCTTTCTTT.

The genes are TRBV6-5 and TRBJ1-6; D remains ambiguous. V was shortened by 0 bases and J by 7 bases, with 10 bases between the two germline ends. CDR1 is MNHEY and CDR2 is SVGAGI in the germline V gene. The CDR3 extends over 15 amino acids. The DNA of the CDR3 is TGTGCCAGCAGTTACTCGGGCACCCTCAATTCACCCCTCCACTTT. Residues: CASSYSGTLNSPLHF.

The table lists this clone with a count of one. The J gene is TRBJ2-1, the V gene TRBV7-9, with a possible D match to TRBD1 (7 bases). The CDR3 is 14 residues long. V gave up 5 bases and J gave up 5 bases, with 13 bases separating them. Per the germline V gene, CDR1 is SEHNR and CDR2 is FQNEAQ (reference sequence). CDR3 loop: CASSLGGGNNEQFF. The CDR3 DNA sequence: TGTGCCAGCAGCCTTGGAGGGGGCAACAATGAGCAGTTCTTC.

The chain couples TRBV2 to TRBJ2-1; D not resolved. Germline CDR1 reads SNHLY; CDR2 reads FYNNEI. The V end was cut by 6 bases, the J end by 6 bases, with 12 bases between. This CDR3 is built from 13 residues. The CDR3 region has the DNA TGTGCCAGCAGGGGTAATGAGGTCAATGAGCAGTTCTTC. Translated, it gives CASRGNEVNEQFF.

This clone was counted once. Distinct nucleotide sequences in the sample also encode this CDR3. The V call is TRBV5-1, the J call TRBJ1-3; possibly TRBD1 for D (5 bases). V was cut by 5 bases and J by 3 bases, with 12 bases left in between. The germline gives CDR1 SGHRS, CDR2 YFSETQ. This CDR3 is 14 amino acids long. The CDR3 loop is CASRNTGVGNTIYF. CDR3 DNA sequence: TGCGCCAGCAGAAATACGGGGGTTGGAAACACCATATATTTT.

This clone was found once. The chain uses TRBV19 and TRBJ1-2, with 11 nucleotides matching TRBD1. The V and J ends lost 5 bases and 3 bases, in that order; junction bases with no gene match: 11. Germline assignment: CDR1 LNHDA and CDR2 SQIVND (reference sequence). This CDR3 region has 17 residues. The CDR3 here is CASSWTPRDRGDYGYTF. The CDR3 coding sequence is TGTGCCAGTAGTTGGACCCCTAGGGACAGGGGGGACTATGGCTACACCTTC.

This rearrangement joins TRBV5-4 to TRBJ1-1; TRBD1 is a possible D gene (5 bases). Per germline, CDR1 SGHNT and CDR2 YYREEE (reference sequence). The germline V and J ends were trimmed by 3 bases and 3 bases, with 15 bases remaining between them. CDR3 size: 15 residues. Here the CDR3 reads CASSSPGVRDTEAFF. The CDR3 region has the DNA TGTGCCAGCAGCTCCCCGGGGGTGAGGGACACTGAAGCTTTCTTT.